Listed here are 25 T cell receptor beta chains from one sample, sequenced in a study of cytomegalovirus exposure and HLA in healthy donors. Both 60 Vbeta primers and 13 Jbeta primers went into the PCR. Measured with immunoSEQ multiplex PCR; TCRdb has only the in-frame clones, and not every one. The sample lists 150,000 to 200,000 clones, roughly 80% occurring once. Material: PBMCs. Receptors originate from a woman in her twenties or thirties in good health and CMV-seropositive.

CDR3 nucleotides: TGTGCCAGCTCACCGGCAGGGTCTGGAAACACCATATATTTT. Its translation is CASSPAGSGNTIYF. The chain links TRBV18 to TRBJ1-3, with D possibly TRBD1 on 5 matching bases. The V end lost 3 bases, the J end lost 1 base, and 7 bases lay between the germline ends. This CDR3 is 14 amino acids long. Germline V gene sequence: CDR1 KGHSH, CDR2 LQKENI.

This clone was counted between two and nine times. The chain has TRBV7-9 and TRBJ2-3, with 10 bases identical to TRBD2. There are 16 residues in the CDR3. Trimming removed 5 bases from V and 5 bases from J; junction bases left unmatched: 10. CDR1 and CDR2 (germline): SEHNR, FQNEAQ (reference sequence). CDR3 DNA: TGTGCCAGCAGCGAGAAGCGGGGGGGCGGTGGAGATACGCAGTATTTT. Translation: CASSEKRGGGGDTQYF.

The rearrangement links TRBV19 to TRBJ1-5; D remains ambiguous. This CDR3 has 14 residues. Trimming stripped 5 bases from V and 6 bases from J, with 14 bases between. Germline CDR1 and CDR2: LNHDA and SQIVND (reference sequence). DNA of the CDR3: TGTGCCAGTAGTGAGAACGTGAGTGGTCAGCCCCAGCATTTT. Translating gives CASSENVSGQPQHF.

The rearrangement joins TRBV2 to TRBJ2-7; D is possibly TRBD1 (6 bases). This CDR3 contains 17 residues. Germline loops: CDR1 SNHLY, CDR2 FYNNEI. Trimming removed 6 bases from V and 1 base from J, with 22 bases in between. The CDR3 loop reads CASRQGFSGTRSYEQYF. The DNA of the CDR3 is TGTGCCAGCAGACAGGGCTTTTCGGGGACACGGTCCTACGAGCAGTACTTC.

The chain employs TRBV14 and TRBJ2-1; TRBD2 matches at 8 bases. The CDR3 is made up of 18 amino acids. CDR1 and CDR2 (germline): SGHDN, FVKESK. With V trimmed by 2 bases and J by 10 bases, 19 bases remained unmatched. The CDR3 region is CASSQHLGGGGPTGEQFF. The DNA of the CDR3 is TGTGCCAGCAGCCAACACCTTGGTGGCGGGGGGCCAACTGGGGAGCAGTTCTTC. Looking up the rest from reference TRBV14 and TRBJ2-1 gives the full variable domain: EAGVTQFPSHSVIEKGQTVTLRCDPISGHDNLYWYRRVMGKEIKFLLHFVKESKQDESGMPNNRFLAERTGGTYSTLKVQPAELEDSGVYFCASSQHLGGGGPTGEQFFGPGTRLTVL.

This clone was seen a single time. J is TRBJ2-2 and V is TRBV9, with 14 bases lining up with TRBD2. Germline V gene lookup returns CDR1 SGDLS and CDR2 YYNGEE. This CDR3 has 18 residues. V lost 3 bases and J lost 8; bases outside the gene matches: 12. The CDR3 spells CASSERLPGLAGVGELFF. CDR3 sequence (DNA): TGTGCCAGCAGCGAGAGGCTACCGGGACTAGCGGGGGTAGGGGAGCTGTTTTTT.

This sequence joins TRBV28 and TRBJ2-2; tentatively, D is TRBD1 (5 bases). Trimming stripped 2 bases from V and 7 bases from J, with 17 bases between. Germline V gene lookup returns CDR1 MDHEN and CDR2 SYDVKM. The CDR3 is 16 amino acids. In DNA form, the CDR3 reads TGTGCCAGCAGTTTACACCAGGGCGTGAGCTTCGGGGAGCTGTTTTTT. This gives the protein CASSLHQGVSFGELFF.

V usage is TRBV5-6 and J usage is TRBJ1-2; the match to TRBD1 covers 7 bases. V lost 1 base, J lost 8 bases, and 11 bases stayed unmatched. This CDR3 contains 15 residues. Germline values: CDR1 SGHDT, CDR2 YYEEEE. The CDR3 loop is CASSLLRDSLQGYTF. The CDR3 DNA reads as TGTGCCAGCAGCTTGCTCCGGGACAGTCTTCAGGGCTACACCTTC.

This clone was counted only a few times. V usage is TRBV9 and J usage is TRBJ1-3; no definite D call. The germline V gene has CDR1 SGDLS and CDR2 YYNGEE. The length of the CDR3 is 13 residues. Trimming pared 2 bases from V and 2 bases from J, leaving 5 bases between. In DNA form, the CDR3 reads TGTGCCAGCAGCGTCCTACCTGGAAACACCATATATTTT. The encoded protein is CASSVLPGNTIYF.

This chain links TRBV13 with TRBJ2-3, with D unresolved. The CDR3 is 13 amino acids. V was trimmed by 5 bases and J by 0 bases, leaving 6 bases between them. From germline, CDR1 is PRHDT and CDR2 FYEKMQ (reference sequence). In nucleotides, the CDR3 is TGTGCCAGCAGCGAGATAAGCACAGATACGCAGTATTTT. Its protein product is CASSEISTDTQYF.

As DNA, the CDR3 is TGTGCCAGCAGTTACGCGACTAGCGGTGGAATTCGGTTCTTC. Translation: CASSYATSGGIRFF. The V call is TRBV6-7, the J call TRBJ2-1; 9 positions agree with TRBD2. TRBV6-7 is identified as an open reading frame with a role that is uncertain. The V and J ends lost 2 bases and 15 bases, in that order; junction bases with no gene match: 11. This CDR3 contains 14 residues.

The chain has TRBV19 and TRBJ1-1; D is possibly TRBD1 (6 bases). This CDR3 region has 13 residues. The ends were cut back, 8 bases at V and 6 bases at J, with 16 bases in the middle. CDR1 LNHDA and CDR2 SQIVND come from the germline V gene (reference sequence). CDR3 sequence: CASAWGQGSEAFF. CDR3 coding DNA: TGTGCCAGTGCGTGGGGACAAGGGTCTGAAGCTTTCTTT. The variable domain in full, with the rest retrieved from reference TRBV19 and TRBJ1-1, is DGGITQSPKYLFRKEGQNVTLSCEQNLNHDAMYWYRQDPGQGLRLIYYSQIVNDFQKGDIAEGYSVSREKKESFPLTVTSAQKNPTAFYLCASAWGQGSEAFFGQGTRLTVV.

The chain is built from TRBV5-1 and TRBJ1-2; no clear D. The germline V gene has CDR1 SGHRS and CDR2 YFSETQ. The CDR3 runs to 15 residues. Trimming removed 0 bases at V and 0 bases at J, with 9 bases between. In DNA, the CDR3 is TGCGCCAGCAGCTTGGAACAGTTAGCTAACTATGGCTACACCTTC. Translation gives CASSLEQLANYGYTF.

This clone appeared once. The chain combines TRBV7-9 with TRBJ1-4; D not resolved. This CDR3 region has 17 residues. Trimming cost V 5 bases and J 6 bases, with 22 bases left between them. Looked up from germline, CDR1 is SEHNR and CDR2 is FQNEAQ (reference sequence). The CDR3 DNA is TGTGCCAGCAGCCTTCCAGCTCTCCCTTACGGGGATGAAAAACTGTTTTTT. This sequence encodes CASSLPALPYGDEKLFF. The whole variable domain, filled in from reference TRBV7-9 and TRBJ1-4, reads DTGVSQNPRHKITKRGQNVTFRCDPISEHNRLYWYRQTLGQGPEFLTYFQNEAQLEKSRLLSDRFSAERPKGSFSTLEIQRTEQGDSAMYLCASSLPALPYGDEKLFFGSGTQLSVL.

The chain links TRBV6-5 to TRBJ2-5; D gene ambiguous. Germline V CDR1 and CDR2: MNHEY, SVGAGI. Trimming cost V 0 bases and J 4 bases, with 12 bases left between them. CDR3 length equals 15 residues. The CDR3 region is CASSYSNSLGETQYF. As DNA, the CDR3 is TGTGCCAGCAGTTACTCTAACAGCTTAGGAGAGACCCAGTACTTC.

The chain has TRBV6-1 and TRBJ1-5; D is uncertain. V was cut by 6 bases and J by 3 bases, with 12 bases left in between. Germline lookup yields CDR1 MNHNS and CDR2 SASEGT. The length of the CDR3 is 14 residues. The CDR3, as DNA: TGTGCCAGCAGCCTACAGCAGTACAATCAGCCCCAGCATTTT. It encodes CASSLQQYNQPQHF.

The sample holds one count of this clone. The gene calls are TRBV5-4 and TRBJ2-3; 11 bases are a match to TRBD2. Trimming took 3 bases from V and 5 from J; bases not matched to a gene: 11. Germline CDR1 and CDR2: SGHNT and YYREEE (reference sequence). There are 17 residues in the CDR3. This CDR3 reads CASSWGLAGGPQDTQYF. CDR3 nucleotide sequence: TGTGCCAGCAGCTGGGGGCTAGCGGGGGGCCCTCAAGATACGCAGTATTTT.

The rearrangement joins TRBV4-1 to TRBJ1-2, with 7 positions matching TRBD1. J lost 3 bases, V lost 4 bases, and 5 bases had no gene match. CDR1 is MGHRA, CDR2 YSYEKL, per germline. The CDR3 covers 14 residues. CDR3 region: CASSPTDRYYGYTF. The CDR3 region has the DNA TGCGCCAGCAGCCCCACGGACAGGTACTATGGCTACACCTTC.

This clone has only a few counts. The CDR3 spells CASSEGQGWASATDTQYF. DNA for the CDR3: TGCGCCAGCAGTGAAGGACAGGGTTGGGCTAGCGCCACAGATACGCAGTATTTT. The V gene is TRBV10-1, the J gene TRBJ2-3, with 8 bases aligning to TRBD1. J gave up 2 bases and V 3 bases, and 13 bases lay outside the gene matches. CDR3 length equals 18 residues. CDR1 WNHNN and CDR2 SYGVQD come from the germline V gene (reference sequence).

V gene TRBV18 combines with J gene TRBJ1-1; D is ambiguous. Germline V gene sequence: CDR1 KGHSH, CDR2 LQKENI. This CDR3 region has 14 residues. The V end lost 1 base, the J end lost 4 bases, and 10 bases lay between the germline ends. The CDR3 DNA is TGTGCCAGCTCACCACTCGGAGTTGGCACTGAAGCTTTCTTT. Translated, it gives CASSPLGVGTEAFF.

This clone was recorded only once. The J gene is TRBJ2-1, the V gene TRBV6-5, with D possibly matching TRBD1 (7 bases). This CDR3 is built from 14 residues. Trimming took 5 bases from V and 4 from J, leaving 12 bases between them. The germline CDR1 and CDR2 sequences are MNHEY and SVGAGI. CDR3 coding DNA: TGTGCCAGCAGTCGACAGGGACTTTACAATGAGCAGTTCTTC. Translating it yields CASSRQGLYNEQFF.

This clone is a singleton in its sample. The chain links TRBV7-3 to TRBJ2-3; D gene ambiguous. The length of the CDR3 is 14 residues. Between the trimmed V and J ends, which lost 3 bases and 6 bases, there was a span of 13 bases. The germline gives CDR1 SGHTA, CDR2 FQGTGA. The CDR3 spells CASSLPKPPDTQYF. The CDR3 nucleotides read TGTGCCAGCAGCTTGCCTAAACCCCCCGATACGCAGTATTTT.

The CDR3 reads CASSLTGGDEKLFF. DNA for the CDR3: TGTGCCAGCAGCTTGACAGGGGGCGATGAAAAACTGTTTTTT. The chain is built from TRBV7-9 and TRBJ1-4; 10 bases align to TRBD1. V dropped 3 bases and J dropped 6; count of bases not matched to a gene: 1. The CDR3 spans 14 residues. CDR1 and CDR2 (germline): SEHNR, FQNEAQ (reference sequence).

This rearrangement joins TRBV25-1 to TRBJ1-1; 7 nucleotides align to TRBD1. Per the germline V gene, CDR1 is MGHDK and CDR2 is SYGVNS. The J segment lost 4 bases and the V segment lost 2 bases, leaving 7 bases of the junction unmatched. This CDR3 contains 15 residues. CDR3 sequence reads: CASSEARGQGTEAFF. The CDR3 DNA sequence: TGTGCCAGCAGTGAAGCTAGGGGGCAGGGCACTGAAGCTTTCTTT.

The gene calls are TRBV10-1 and TRBJ1-1, with TRBD1 as a possible D gene (5 bases). The CDR3 contains 14 residues. Trimming pared 0 bases from V and 1 base from J, leaving 6 bases between. The germline V gene encodes CDR1 WNHNN and CDR2 SYGVQD (reference sequence). The CDR3 DNA follows: TGCGCCAGCAGTGAGTCAGGGGAGAACACTGAAGCTTTCTTT. It yields the protein CASSESGENTEAFF.